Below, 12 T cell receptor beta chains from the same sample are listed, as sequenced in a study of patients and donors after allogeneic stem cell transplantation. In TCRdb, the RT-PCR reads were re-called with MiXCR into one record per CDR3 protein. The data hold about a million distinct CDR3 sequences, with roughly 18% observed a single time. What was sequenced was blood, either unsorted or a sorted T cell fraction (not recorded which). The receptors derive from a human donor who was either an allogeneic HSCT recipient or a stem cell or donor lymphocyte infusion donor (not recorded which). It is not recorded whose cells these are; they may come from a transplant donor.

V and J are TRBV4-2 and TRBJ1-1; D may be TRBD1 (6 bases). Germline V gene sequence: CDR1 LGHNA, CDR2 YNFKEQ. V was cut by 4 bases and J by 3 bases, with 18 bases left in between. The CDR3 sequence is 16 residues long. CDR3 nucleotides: TGTGCCAGCAGCCCCCCGGGCAAGGGGGAGTACACTGAAGCTTTCTTT. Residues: CASSPPGKGEYTEAFF.

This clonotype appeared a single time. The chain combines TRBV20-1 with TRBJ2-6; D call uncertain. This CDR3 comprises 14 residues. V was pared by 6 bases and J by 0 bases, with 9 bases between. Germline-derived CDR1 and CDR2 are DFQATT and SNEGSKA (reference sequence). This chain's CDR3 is CSARRPSGANVLTF. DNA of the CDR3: TGCAGTGCGAGACGGCCCTCTGGGGCCAACGTCCTGACTTTC.

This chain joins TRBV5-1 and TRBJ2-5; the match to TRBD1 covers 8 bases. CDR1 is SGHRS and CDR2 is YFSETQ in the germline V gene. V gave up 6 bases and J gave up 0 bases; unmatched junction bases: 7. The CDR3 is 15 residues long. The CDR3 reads CASMRTGTYQETQYF. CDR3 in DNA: TGCGCCAGCATGCGGACAGGGACGTACCAAGAGACCCAGTACTTC.

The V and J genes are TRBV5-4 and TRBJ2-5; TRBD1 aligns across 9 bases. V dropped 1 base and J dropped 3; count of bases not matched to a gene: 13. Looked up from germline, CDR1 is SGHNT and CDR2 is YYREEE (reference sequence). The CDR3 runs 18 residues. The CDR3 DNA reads TGTGCCAGCAGCTTGTACGCCACCTCTGGGACAGGGAAAGAGACCCAGTACTTC. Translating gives CASSLYATSGTGKETQYF.

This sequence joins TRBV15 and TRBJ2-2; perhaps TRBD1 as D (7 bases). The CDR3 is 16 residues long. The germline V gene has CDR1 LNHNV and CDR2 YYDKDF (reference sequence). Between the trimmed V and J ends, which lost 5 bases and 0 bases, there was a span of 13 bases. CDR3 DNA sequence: TGTGCCACCAGCCGCGGGGACAGCGCGAACACCGGGGAGCTGTTTTTT. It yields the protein CATSRGDSANTGELFF. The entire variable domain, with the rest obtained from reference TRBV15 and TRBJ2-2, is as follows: DAMVIQNPRYQVTQFGKPVTLSCSQTLNHNVMYWYQQKSSQAPKLLFHYYDKDFNNEADTPDNFQSRRPNTSFCFLDIRSPGLGDTAMYLCATSRGDSANTGELFFGEGSRLTVL.

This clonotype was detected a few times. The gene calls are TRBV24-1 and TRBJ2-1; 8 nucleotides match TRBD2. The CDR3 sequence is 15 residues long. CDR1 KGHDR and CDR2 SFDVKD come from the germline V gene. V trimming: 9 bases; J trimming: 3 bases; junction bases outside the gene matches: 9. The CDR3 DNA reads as TGTGCCACCGCCGGCGAGCGGGGGAACTACAATGAGCAGTTCTTC. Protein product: CATAGERGNYNEQFF.

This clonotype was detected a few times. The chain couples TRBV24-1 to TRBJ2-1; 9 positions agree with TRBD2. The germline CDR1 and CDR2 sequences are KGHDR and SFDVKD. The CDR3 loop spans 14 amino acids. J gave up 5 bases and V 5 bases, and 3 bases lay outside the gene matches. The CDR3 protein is CATSASGDNNEQFF. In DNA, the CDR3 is TGTGCCACCAGTGCTAGCGGGGACAACAATGAGCAGTTCTTC.

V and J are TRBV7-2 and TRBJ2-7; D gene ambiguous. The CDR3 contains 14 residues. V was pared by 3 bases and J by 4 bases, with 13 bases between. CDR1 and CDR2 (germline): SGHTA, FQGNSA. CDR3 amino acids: CASSFSPGPYEQYF. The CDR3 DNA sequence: TGTGCCAGCAGCTTCTCACCCGGCCCGTACGAGCAGTACTTC. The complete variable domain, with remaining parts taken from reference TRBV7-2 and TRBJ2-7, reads GAGVSQSPSNKVTEKGKDVELRCDPISGHTALYWYRQSLGQGLEFLIYFQGNSAPDKSGLPSDRFSAERTGGSVSTLTIQRTQQEDSAVYLCASSFSPGPYEQYFGPGTRLTVT.

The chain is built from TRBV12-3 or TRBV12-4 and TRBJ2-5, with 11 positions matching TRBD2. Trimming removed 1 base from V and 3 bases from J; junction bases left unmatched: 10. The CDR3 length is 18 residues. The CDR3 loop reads CASSLDKGLADLKETQYF. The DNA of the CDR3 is TGTGCCAGCAGTTTAGATAAGGGACTAGCGGACCTAAAAGAGACCCAGTACTTC.

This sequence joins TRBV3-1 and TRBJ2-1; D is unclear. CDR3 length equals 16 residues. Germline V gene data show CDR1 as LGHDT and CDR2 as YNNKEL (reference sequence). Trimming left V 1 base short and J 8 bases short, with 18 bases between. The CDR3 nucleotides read TGTGCCAGCAGCCAAGGGTGGGGTCCCAAGTCCCATGAGCAGTTCTTC. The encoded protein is CASSQGWGPKSHEQFF.

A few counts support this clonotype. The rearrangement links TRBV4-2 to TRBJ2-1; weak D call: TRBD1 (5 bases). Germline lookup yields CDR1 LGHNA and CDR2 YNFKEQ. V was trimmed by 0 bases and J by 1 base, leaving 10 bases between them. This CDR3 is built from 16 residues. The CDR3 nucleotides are TGTGCCAGCAGCCAAGACGGGCAGGGATCCTACAATGAGCAGTTCTTC. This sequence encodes CASSQDGQGSYNEQFF.

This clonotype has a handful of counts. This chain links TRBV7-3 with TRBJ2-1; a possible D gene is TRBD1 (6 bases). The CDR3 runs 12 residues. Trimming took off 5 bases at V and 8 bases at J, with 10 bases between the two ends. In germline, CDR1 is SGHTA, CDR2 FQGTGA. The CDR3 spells CASSPNRDEQFF. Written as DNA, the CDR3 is TGTGCCAGCAGCCCCAACAGGGATGAGCAGTTCTTC. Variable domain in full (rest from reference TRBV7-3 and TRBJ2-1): GAGVSQTPSNKVTEKGKYVELRCDPISGHTALYWYRQSLGQGPEFLIYFQGTGAADDSGLPNDRFFAVRPEGSVSTLKIQRTERGDSAVYLCASSPNRDEQFFGPGTRLTVL.